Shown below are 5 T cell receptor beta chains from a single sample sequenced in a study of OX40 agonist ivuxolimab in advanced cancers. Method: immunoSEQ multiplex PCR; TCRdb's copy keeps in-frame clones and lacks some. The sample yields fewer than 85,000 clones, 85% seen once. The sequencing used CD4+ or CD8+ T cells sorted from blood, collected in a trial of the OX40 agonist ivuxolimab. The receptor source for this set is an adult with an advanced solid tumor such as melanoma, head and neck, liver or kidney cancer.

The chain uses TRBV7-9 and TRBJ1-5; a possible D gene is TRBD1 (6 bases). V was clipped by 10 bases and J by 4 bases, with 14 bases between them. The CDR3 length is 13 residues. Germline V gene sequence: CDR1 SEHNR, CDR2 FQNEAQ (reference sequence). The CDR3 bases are TGTGCCACCTCCAGGGGTTGGAATCAGCCCCAGCATTTT. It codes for CATSRGWNQPQHF.

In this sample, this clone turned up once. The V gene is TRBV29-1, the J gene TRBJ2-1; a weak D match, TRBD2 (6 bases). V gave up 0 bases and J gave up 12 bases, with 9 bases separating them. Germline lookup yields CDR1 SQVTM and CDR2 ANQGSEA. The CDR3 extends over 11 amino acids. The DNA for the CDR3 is TGCAGCGTTGAAGATGGTAGCGGGCAGTTCTTC. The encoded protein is CSVEDGSGQFF.

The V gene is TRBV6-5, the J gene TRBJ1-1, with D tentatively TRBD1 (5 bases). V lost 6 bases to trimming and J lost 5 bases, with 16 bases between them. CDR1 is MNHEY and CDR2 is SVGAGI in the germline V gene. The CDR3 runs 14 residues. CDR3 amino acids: CASSPTQGWTEAFF. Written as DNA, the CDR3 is TGTGCCAGCAGCCCAACTCAGGGATGGACTGAAGCTTTCTTT.

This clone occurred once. The CDR3 spells CASSQVTGQGNYGYTF. CDR3 DNA sequence: TGTGCCAGCAGCCAAGTTACGGGACAGGGGAACTATGGCTACACCTTC. This rearrangement joins TRBV4-2 to TRBJ1-2, with 10 bases identical to TRBD1. There are 16 residues in the CDR3. Trimming took 1 base from V and 2 from J; bases not matched to a gene: 4. The germline V gene has CDR1 LGHNA and CDR2 YNFKEQ.

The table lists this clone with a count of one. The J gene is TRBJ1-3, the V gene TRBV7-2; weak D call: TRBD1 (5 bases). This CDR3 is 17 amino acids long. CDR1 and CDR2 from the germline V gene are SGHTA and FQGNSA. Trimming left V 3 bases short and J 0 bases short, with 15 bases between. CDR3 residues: CASSFFPQGYSGNTIYF. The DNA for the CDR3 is TGTGCCAGCAGCTTCTTCCCGCAGGGATACTCTGGAAACACCATATATTTT.